This T cell receptor (beta chain) emerged from a study of spatial heterogeneity in lung cancer. Time point in this sample: sample taken at primary tumor resection. Whole RNA obtained from tumor, nontumor lung or frozen PBMC underwent sequencing without sorting. The donor population consisted of over 55 patients with untreated, early-stage non-small cell lung cancer. The CDR3 loop spans 15 amino acids. Trimming cost V 1 base and J 10 bases; bases outside gene matches: 9. The germline gives CDR1 MDHEN, CDR2 SYDVKM. Every individual TCR cDNA molecule carried its own unique molecular identifier, which allowed correction of PCR and sequencing errors. MiXCR, run by TCRdb on the 5' RACE reads, gives a single entry per CDR3 protein. The repertoire includes around 7,700 distinct CDR3 sequences, around 5.8% of them detected once, and just over 8% sits in the top ten. This clonotype ranks as medium-sized.

This receptor was taken from a female donor with early-stage non-small cell lung cancer. The chain combines TRBV28 with TRBJ1-4; TRBD1 aligns across 7 bases. This material consisted of normal lung tissue next to the tumor, taken at surgery. The CDR3 loop is CASSLLQGTTIKLFF. In DNA form, the CDR3 reads TGTGCCAGCAGTTTATTACAGGGGACGACGATAAAACTGTTTTTT.